These 9 T cell receptor beta chains were all obtained from the same sample, sequenced in a study of blood T cell repertoires in COVID-19. Sequencing used immunoSEQ multiplex PCR; TCRdb keeps in-frame clones, though not all of them. The profile shows 250,000 to 300,000 clones, 86% of them singletons. The sample was peripheral blood. The receptors shown here come from a woman younger than 45 with COVID-19, enrolled during active disease.

The chain uses TRBV3-1 (or the pseudogene TRBV3-2) and TRBJ2-5, with D unresolved. The ends were cut back, 9 bases at V and 1 base at J, with 21 bases in the middle. CDR1 is LGHDT, CDR2 YNNKEL, per germline (reference sequence). The CDR3 totals 16 residues. The CDR3 here is CASGDTPRNIQETQYF. DNA for the CDR3: TGTGCCAGTGGAGATACCCCGCGGAATATCCAAGAGACCCAGTACTTC.

V and J are TRBV2 and TRBJ2-1; 15 positions match TRBD2. This CDR3 is 18 amino acids long. J lost 7 bases, V lost 5 bases, and 12 bases had no gene match. Germline values: CDR1 SNHLY, CDR2 FYNNEI. The DNA of the CDR3 is TGTGCCAGCAGTAGGAGGGAGGGACTAGCGGGGGGTTGGAATGAGCAGTTCTTC. This sequence encodes CASSRREGLAGGWNEQFF.

The V call is TRBV5-4, the J call TRBJ2-7; 7 bases match TRBD1. Unmatched junction bases numbered 10, after V lost 4 bases and J lost 3 bases. Germline V gene lookup returns CDR1 SGHNT and CDR2 YYREEE (reference sequence). The length of the CDR3 is 15 residues. In nucleotides, the CDR3 is TGTGCCAGCAGCCTTGACAGGGATCCGGGCTACGAGCAGTACTTC. Its protein product is CASSLDRDPGYEQYF.

V is TRBV30 and J is TRBJ1-5; possible D gene TRBD1, 6 bases. The length of the CDR3 is 13 residues. Germline V gene data show CDR1 as GTSNPN and CDR2 as SVGIG (reference sequence). Trimming took off 1 base at V and 9 bases at J, with 13 bases between the two ends. DNA of the CDR3: TGTGCCTGGAGTGGAGGGGGAGAGTGGCCCCAGCATTTT. It yields the protein CAWSGGGEWPQHF.

The rearrangement joins TRBV18 to TRBJ1-1; the D is unclear. Germline V gene sequence: CDR1 KGHSH, CDR2 LQKENI. Trimming removed 1 base from V and 3 bases from J, with 6 bases in between. This CDR3 is 13 amino acids long. CDR3 in DNA: TGTGCCAGCTCACCACGGCTGGACACTGAAGCTTTCTTT. Translated, it gives CASSPRLDTEAFF.

This clone is a singleton in its sample. V gene TRBV27 combines with J gene TRBJ2-1, with 10 bases matching TRBD2. The CDR3 runs to 14 residues. Trimming removed 6 bases from V and 2 bases from J; junction bases left unmatched: 1. Germline CDR1 and CDR2: MNHEY and SMNVEV (reference sequence). CDR3 sequence reads: CASSTSGAYNEQFF. The CDR3 DNA follows: TGTGCCAGCAGCACTAGCGGGGCCTACAATGAGCAGTTCTTC.

This CDR3 is CASSTPGHLNYNSPLHF. Written as DNA, the CDR3 is TGTGCCAGCAGCACCCCGGGACATCTTAACTATAATTCACCCCTCCACTTT. The chain joins TRBV11-2 to TRBJ1-6, with D possibly TRBD1 on 6 matching bases. Germline V gene lookup returns CDR1 SGHAT and CDR2 FQNNGV. The V end lost 5 bases, the J end lost 3 bases, and 17 bases lay between the germline ends. The CDR3 runs to 17 residues. The full variable domain, rest sourced from reference TRBV11-2 and TRBJ1-6, is EAGVAQSPRYKIIEKRQSVAFWCNPISGHATLYWYQQILGQGPKLLIQFQNNGVVDDSQLPKDRFSAERLKGVDSTLKIQPAKLEDSAVYLCASSTPGHLNYNSPLHFGNGTRLTVT.

The chain employs TRBV27 and TRBJ1-6; D remains ambiguous. The CDR3 is 12 amino acids. Germline lookup yields CDR1 MNHEY and CDR2 SMNVEV (reference sequence). Trimming cost V 7 bases and J 11 bases, with 12 bases left between them. This CDR3 is CASKYAEAPLHF. CDR3 DNA: TGTGCCAGCAAGTACGCCGAGGCACCCCTCCACTTT.

J is TRBJ2-7 and V is TRBV18, with D possibly being TRBD1 (6 bases). V was trimmed by 4 bases and J by 0 bases, leaving 10 bases between them. The germline V gene has CDR1 KGHSH and CDR2 LQKENI. The CDR3 spans 14 residues. The CDR3, as DNA: TGTGCCAGCTCACTTACAGGGAGCTCCTACGAGCAGTACTTC. Residues: CASSLTGSSYEQYF.